The 6 T cell receptor beta chains below were found in one sample sequenced in a study of T cell changes during pregnancy in multiple sclerosis. The protocol was immunoSEQ multiplex PCR, while the TCRdb copy is restricted to in-frame clones and leaves out a portion. Here the sample spans fewer than 110,000 clones, about 90% being singletons. Sequenced here: peripheral blood, sampled after pregnancy. These receptors were obtained from a female donor with multiple sclerosis, enrolled in a pregnancy study.

This rearrangement joins TRBV9 to TRBJ2-7; D is uncertain. V was cut by 0 bases and J by 6 bases, with 13 bases left in between. This CDR3 region has 14 residues. Germline assignment: CDR1 SGDLS and CDR2 YYNGEE. The CDR3 protein is CASSVGGEFSEQYF. CDR3 DNA sequence: TGTGCCAGCAGCGTAGGCGGAGAATTCTCCGAGCAGTACTTC.

This chain uses TRBV7-6 with TRBJ1-6; 7 bases map to TRBD1. Germline V CDR1 and CDR2: SGHVS, FNYEAQ. V shed 5 bases and J 6 bases; nucleotides not matched to a gene: 10. The CDR3 consists of 16 residues. DNA for the CDR3: TGTGCCAGCAGCCTCTATCCGGGACAGAGTAATTCACCCCTCCACTTT. Protein sequence: CASSLYPGQSNSPLHF.

The chain is built from TRBV4-2 and TRBJ2-1; D not certain. This CDR3 contains 13 residues. The germline CDR1 and CDR2 sequences are LGHNA and YNFKEQ. V dropped 2 bases and J dropped 5 bases, with 7 bases sitting between them. DNA of the CDR3: TGTGCCAGCAGCCAATCTCGCGACAATGAGCAGTTCTTC. It is translated as CASSQSRDNEQFF.

The chain carries TRBV27 and TRBJ2-7, with 9 bases fitting TRBD1. CDR1 is MNHEY, CDR2 SMNVEV, per germline (reference sequence). With V trimmed by 6 bases and J by 2 bases, 2 bases remained unmatched. The CDR3 spans 13 residues. The DNA of the CDR3 is TGTGCCAGCAGGGACAGGGGCGCCTACGAGCAGTACTTC. It yields the protein CASRDRGAYEQYF.

In this sample, this clone turned up once. In DNA, the CDR3 is TGCGCCAGCAGAGATCAGATCAGCACTGAAGCTTTCTTT. Residues: CASRDQISTEAFF. This rearrangement joins TRBV5-1 to TRBJ1-1; D unresolved. V was cut by 5 bases and J by 4 bases, with 12 bases left in between. This CDR3 contains 13 residues. Germline V lookup: CDR1 SGHRS, CDR2 YFSETQ.

This chain uses TRBV11-3 with TRBJ2-1; D ambiguous. Germline V gives CDR1 SGHNT, CDR2 YENEEA. V was clipped by 2 bases and J by 0 bases, with 5 bases between them. The CDR3 extends over 14 amino acids. CDR3 loop: CASSLSYSYNEQFF. The CDR3 nucleotides are TGTGCCAGCAGCTTAAGCTACTCCTACAATGAGCAGTTCTTC.